This T cell receptor (beta chain) was retrieved from a study of blood T cells in healthy people across ages. Across the study: About one barcoded TCR beta cDNA was captured per two T cells.

V was shortened by 0 bases and J by 8 bases, with 15 bases between the two germline ends. This CDR3 contains 15 residues. CDR1 is SGDLS, CDR2 YYNGEE, per germline. Primers used in a second PCR of about 7 to 11 cycles were a sample-barcoded 5' primer and a J-beta primer mix. Researchers report that a template-switch adaptor with 12 random nucleotides tagged each cDNA molecule. TCRdb ran MiXCR on the 5' RACE reads and lists one entry per CDR3 protein. Of 730,000 or so distinct CDR3 sequences in the sample, roughly 44% were seen once. Study-wide points: Long-lived donors exceeded aged donors in naive CD4+ cells and diversity.

This clonotype was detected ten times or more. The antigen is undetermined. This sequence joins TRBV9 and TRBJ2-1, with D perhaps matching TRBD2 (5 bases). Input material: blood. This TCR was sampled from a woman aged 55-75 years in good health. The CDR3 loop is CASSVGIAARDEQFF. CDR3 sequence (DNA): TGTGCCAGCAGCGTAGGGATAGCCGCGAGGGATGAGCAGTTCTTC.